A selection of T cell receptor beta chains follows, all from one sample in a study of cytomegalovirus exposure and HLA in healthy donors. Assay: immunoSEQ multiplex PCR; the TCRdb copy retains only in-frame clones and omits some. The table records 95,000 to 150,000 clones, approximately 76% of them present only once. Sequencing was carried out using PBMCs. All receptors derive from a man aged 60 to 69 in good health and CMV-seropositive. Both conserved end residues are part of each CDR3. A D gene is named only where the DNA matches it firmly. Size values are once, few and many counts, or a class for expanded clones, and some rows have none.

CASSFPGVGSSYNEQFF	TGTGCCAGCAGCTTCCCGGGAGTGGGTAGCTCCTACAATGAGCAGTTCTTC	TRBJ2-1	TRBV7-9	.	.
CASSYLDTYNEQFF	TGCGCCAGCAGCTACCTGGACACTTACAATGAGCAGTTCTTC	TRBJ2-1	TRBV5-1	.	once
CASSLVPGLAGELFF	TGCGCCAGCAGCTTGGTCCCCGGACTGGCCGGGGAGCTGTTTTTT	TRBJ2-2	TRBV5-1	.	.
CASSFSVEQYF	TGTGCCAGCAGCTTCTCGGTTGAGCAGTACTTC	TRBJ2-7	TRBV11-2	.	.
CSVQGSPNEQFF	TGCAGCGTTCAGGGTTCCCCCAATGAGCAGTTCTTC	TRBJ2-1	TRBV29-1	.	.
CASSPQASSYNSPLHF	TGTGCCAGCAGCCCCCAGGCGAGCTCCTATAATTCACCCCTCCACTTT	TRBJ1-6	TRBV4-2	.	once
CASRRTGEKEKLFF	TGTGCCAGTAGAAGGACAGGGGAGAAAGAAAAACTGTTTTTT	TRBJ1-4	TRBV19	TRBD1	once
CASSPPTGAPGYTF	TGTGCCAGCAGCCCCCCGACAGGGGCACCTGGCTACACCTTC	TRBJ1-2	TRBV7-9	TRBD1	.
CASSPPSGEQYF	TGCGCCAGCAGCCCGCCGTCGGGGGAGCAGTACTTC	TRBJ2-7	TRBV5-1	.	.
CASTIGQPNYGYTF	TGTGCCAGTACTATTGGACAGCCCAACTATGGCTACACCTTC	TRBJ1-2	TRBV19	.	.
CASSLGRGGIYEQYF	TGCGCCAGCAGCTTGGGCCGGGGTGGGATCTACGAGCAGTACTTC	TRBJ2-7	TRBV5-1	.	few
CASSRPVSNEQYF	TGCGCCAGCAGCCGCCCAGTCTCGAACGAGCAGTACTTC	TRBJ2-7	TRBV5-1	.	few
CASSLTAGVYEQYF	TGTGCCAGCAGCTTGACAGCAGGGGTCTACGAGCAGTACTTC	TRBJ2-7	TRBV11-2	.	once
CASSDPGTIGEKLFF	TGTGCCAGCAGTGACCCCGGGACAATAGGTGAAAAACTGTTTTTT	TRBJ1-4	TRBV28	.	.
CASSLGGISTEAFF	TGTGCCAGCAGCTTGGGCGGGATATCCACTGAAGCTTTCTTT	TRBJ1-1	TRBV5-4	.	few
CASSPAGAFSSEQYF	TGCGCCAGCAGCCCCGCGGGGGCCTTTTCTTCCGAGCAGTACTTC	TRBJ2-7	TRBV5-1	.	.
CASRPGQDPYEQYF	TGTGCCAGTAGGCCGGGACAGGATCCCTACGAGCAGTACTTC	TRBJ2-7	TRBV19	TRBD1	.
CASSIGASGRAQETQYF	TGTGCCAGTAGTATCGGGGCTAGCGGGAGGGCACAAGAGACCCAGTACTTC	TRBJ2-5	TRBV19	TRBD2	.
CASTLWAANEQYF	TGTGCCAGCACCCTCTGGGCAGCCAACGAGCAGTACTTC	TRBJ2-7	TRBV28	.	.
CASSLTTSGSSYNEQFF	TGCGCCAGCAGCCTTACGACTAGCGGGAGCTCCTACAATGAGCAGTTCTTC	TRBJ2-1	TRBV5-1	TRBD2	.
CASSSDRGDEAFF	TGTGCCAGCAGCTCGGACAGGGGCGATGAAGCTTTCTTT	TRBJ1-1	TRBV7-3	TRBD1	few
CASRSTGRNTGELFF	TGTGCCAGCAGGTCGACAGGGCGGAACACCGGGGAGCTGTTTTTT	TRBJ2-2	TRBV28	TRBD1	.
CAISDRMNTEAFF	TGTGCCATCAGTGACAGAATGAACACTGAAGCTTTCTTT	TRBJ1-1	TRBV10-3	.	.
CASRPGQGTVYGYTF	TGTGCCAGCAGGCCGGGACAGGGGACTGTCTATGGCTACACCTTC	TRBJ1-2	TRBV5-4	TRBD1	.
CASSLKGLAGNLGTDTQYF	TGCGCCAGCAGCTTGAAGGGGCTAGCGGGAAATTTGGGCACAGATACGCAGTATTTT	TRBJ2-3	TRBV5-1	TRBD2	.
CASSEGPDRGWTEAFF	TGTGCCAGCAGTGAAGGCCCGGACAGGGGGTGGACTGAAGCTTTCTTT	TRBJ1-1	TRBV6-1	TRBD1	few
CSVPMAPRLGGYTF	TGCAGCGTCCCCATGGCTCCCCGACTTGGTGGCTACACCTTC	TRBJ1-2	TRBV29-1	.	.
CAWGEGQGSDTQYF	TGTGCCTGGGGGGAGGGACAGGGCTCAGATACGCAGTATTTT	TRBJ2-3	TRBV30	TRBD1	.
CASSGPGQSYF	TGCGCCAGCAGTGGTCCCGGACAGTCATATTTT	TRBJ1-3	TRBV10-2	.	.
CASSTRTGANSPLHF	TGTGCCAGCAGCACCAGGACAGGGGCTAATTCACCCCTCCACTTT	TRBJ1-6	TRBV7-3	TRBD1	.
CASRDARGNPYEQYF	TGTGCCAGCAGAGACGCTCGGGGGAATCCCTACGAGCAGTACTTC	TRBJ2-7	TRBV28	.	.
CASSVDQGNEKLFF	TGTGCCAGCAGCGTAGATCAGGGGAATGAAAAACTGTTTTTT	TRBJ1-4	TRBV9	.	.
CASRRTSGAESYEQYF	TGTGCCAGCAGGAGGACATCAGGGGCGGAATCCTACGAGCAGTACTTC	TRBJ2-7	TRBV28	.	.
CASSRAGMVNTGELFF	TGTGCCAGCTCCCGAGCGGGGATGGTGAACACCGGGGAGCTGTTTTTT	TRBJ2-2	TRBV18	TRBD2	.
CASSVGAGGGNTEAFF	TGTGCCAGCAGCGTAGGGGCAGGGGGTGGGAACACTGAAGCTTTCTTT	TRBJ1-1	TRBV9	TRBD1	.
CASSNREGDTEAFF	TGTGCCAGCAGCAATAGGGAGGGGGACACTGAAGCTTTCTTT	TRBJ1-1	TRBV7-9	.	.
CAWSVEDRGLLDYGYTF	TGTGCCTGGAGTGTTGAGGACAGGGGGCTTTTAGACTATGGCTACACCTTC	TRBJ1-2	TRBV30	TRBD1	.
CAWSTRQGTNQPQHF	TGTGCCTGGAGCACCCGACAGGGTACCAATCAGCCCCAGCATTTT	TRBJ1-5	TRBV30	TRBD1	once
CASRDTPNSPLHF	TGTGCCAGTAGGGACACTCCGAATTCACCCCTCCACTTT	TRBJ1-6	TRBV19	.	.
CASSFRLGVSTGELFF	TGCGCCAGCAGCTTTCGACTAGGCGTGAGCACCGGGGAGCTGTTTTTT	TRBJ2-2	TRBV5-1	.	.
CASAPTSGPVTQYF	TGTGCCAGCGCCCCGACGAGCGGCCCTGTGACCCAGTACTTC	TRBJ2-5	TRBV7-9	.	.
CALGTDNYGYTF	TGTGCCCTCGGGACAGATAACTATGGCTACACCTTC	TRBJ1-2	TRBV10-3	TRBD1	few
CASSLNSGPGEQYF	TGTGCCAGCAGCTTGAATAGTGGGCCCGGCGAGCAGTACTTC	TRBJ2-7	TRBV7-2	.	.
CASSLAGQSYEQYF	TGTGCCAGCAGCTTAGCGGGACAGTCATACGAGCAGTACTTC	TRBJ2-7	TRBV7-9	TRBD1	.
CASSLDTGVYGYTF	TGTGCCAGCAGCTTAGATACAGGAGTCTATGGCTACACCTTC	TRBJ1-2	TRBV11-2	.	few
CASSFLAGAHNNEQFF	TGTGCCAGCAGCTTCTTAGCGGGGGCCCACAATAATGAGCAGTTCTTC	TRBJ2-1	TRBV7-9	TRBD2	.
CASSVEGRDQPQHF	TGTGCCAGCAGCGTAGAAGGGCGGGATCAGCCCCAGCATTTT	TRBJ1-5	TRBV9	.	.
CSDGSGLLNTEAFF	TGCAGCGACGGGAGTGGGTTACTGAACACTGAAGCTTTCTTT	TRBJ1-1	TRBV29-1	.	.
CASSLVVFNSISGNTIYF	TGTGCCAGCAGCTTAGTAGTTTTTAACAGCATCTCTGGAAACACCATATATTTT	TRBJ1-3	TRBV7-8	.	.
CASSLAIGANYGYTF	TGCGCCAGCAGCTTGGCGATCGGGGCTAACTATGGCTACACCTTC	TRBJ1-2	TRBV5-1	.	.
CASSYPGTKNIQYF	TGTGCCAGCAGTTACCCGGGAACCAAAAACATTCAGTACTTC	TRBJ2-4	TRBV6-5	.	.
CASSLDTGTGATEAFF	TGTGCCAGCAGCTTGGATACCGGGACAGGGGCCACTGAAGCTTTCTTT	TRBJ1-1	TRBV5-6	TRBD1	.
CASSRTASYEQYF	TGTGCCAGCAGTCGGACAGCTTCCTACGAGCAGTACTTC	TRBJ2-7	TRBV27	.	.
CATQGGAVNEKLFF	TGTGCAACCCAAGGGGGGGCCGTTAATGAAAAACTGTTTTTT	TRBJ1-4	TRBV28	.	.
CASSLMSGAGTEAFF	TGTGCCAGCAGCTTGATGTCGGGAGCGGGCACTGAAGCTTTCTTT	TRBJ1-1	TRBV5-8	.	.
CASSSGTGWTEAFF	TGTGCCAGCAGCTCCGGGACAGGCTGGACTGAAGCTTTCTTT	TRBJ1-1	TRBV7-3	TRBD1	few
CASRPTSGRAYEQYF	TGCGCCAGCAGACCAACTAGCGGGAGGGCCTACGAGCAGTACTTC	TRBJ2-7	TRBV5-1	TRBD2	.